A selection of T cell receptor beta chains follows, all from one sample in a study of vaccination and CD4 T cells after COVID-19. For these TCRs, the target antigens are not known. TCRdb analysed the PCR reads with MiXCR anew, one entry per CDR3 protein. The table lists about 25,000 distinct CDR3 sequences, 36% of them singletons. Sequences were derived from CD4+ T cells from blood, cultured in vitro, sampled about 7 months after SARS-CoV-2 vaccination. The receptors were sampled from a human donor who had recovered from COVID-19. CDR3s include the opening cysteine and the closing phenylalanine or tryptophan. D genes are given only for firm matches. Expanded clones get a size class; other rows say once, few or many, or leave the size out.

CDR3	DNA	D	size	V	J
CATSRETGGTEAFF	TGTGCCACCAGCAGAGAGACAGGGGGCACTGAAGCTTTCTTT	TRBD1	NA	TRBV15	TRBJ1-1
CASSLSSSGRFQETQYF	TGTGCCAGCAGTTTATCGTCTAGCGGGAGGTTCCAAGAGACCCAGTACTTC	TRBD2	few	TRBV27	TRBJ2-5
CASHRSDPYNEQFF	TGTGCCAGCCACCGGAGTGATCCCTACAATGAGCAGTTCTTC	NA	NA	TRBV2	TRBJ2-1
CASNSRPVGTDTQYF	TGTGCCAGCAACTCCCGACCCGTCGGCACAGATACGCAGTATTTT	NA	medium-sized	TRBV12-3/TRBV12-4	TRBJ2-3
CASSLQHQETQYF	TGTGCCAGCAGTTTGCAGCACCAAGAGACCCAGTACTTC	NA	NA	TRBV12-3/TRBV12-4	TRBJ2-5
CASSGAPGANVLTF	TGTGCCAGCAGCGGGGCGCCAGGGGCCAACGTCCTGACTTTC	NA	NA	TRBV7-3	TRBJ2-6
CASSLFASATNTGELFF	TGTGCCAGCAGTTTATTTGCTAGCGCAACGAACACCGGGGAGCTGTTTTTT	NA	NA	TRBV27	TRBJ2-2
CASSPQGTAYEQYF	TGTGCCAGCAGTCCCCAGGGGACTGCCTACGAGCAGTACTTC	NA	NA	TRBV6-2/TRBV6-3	TRBJ2-7
CASSLDNNYGYTF	TGTGCCAGCAGCTTGGACAATAACTATGGCTACACCTTC	NA	few	TRBV7-2	TRBJ1-2
CASRSQDRDSPLHF	TGTGCCAGTAGGTCCCAGGACAGGGATTCACCCCTCCACTTT	TRBD1	NA	TRBV19	TRBJ1-6
CASVRGTGHGYTF	TGTGCCAGCGTTCGAGGGACAGGGCATGGCTACACCTTC	TRBD1	few	TRBV7-9	TRBJ1-2
CASSSGLAEYNEQFF	TGTGCCAGCAGCTCGGGACTAGCGGAATACAATGAGCAGTTCTTC	TRBD2	NA	TRBV7-9	TRBJ2-1
CSARVRVRHYGYTF	TGCAGTGCTAGAGTCAGGGTTCGGCACTATGGCTACACCTTC	NA	few	TRBV20-1	TRBJ1-2